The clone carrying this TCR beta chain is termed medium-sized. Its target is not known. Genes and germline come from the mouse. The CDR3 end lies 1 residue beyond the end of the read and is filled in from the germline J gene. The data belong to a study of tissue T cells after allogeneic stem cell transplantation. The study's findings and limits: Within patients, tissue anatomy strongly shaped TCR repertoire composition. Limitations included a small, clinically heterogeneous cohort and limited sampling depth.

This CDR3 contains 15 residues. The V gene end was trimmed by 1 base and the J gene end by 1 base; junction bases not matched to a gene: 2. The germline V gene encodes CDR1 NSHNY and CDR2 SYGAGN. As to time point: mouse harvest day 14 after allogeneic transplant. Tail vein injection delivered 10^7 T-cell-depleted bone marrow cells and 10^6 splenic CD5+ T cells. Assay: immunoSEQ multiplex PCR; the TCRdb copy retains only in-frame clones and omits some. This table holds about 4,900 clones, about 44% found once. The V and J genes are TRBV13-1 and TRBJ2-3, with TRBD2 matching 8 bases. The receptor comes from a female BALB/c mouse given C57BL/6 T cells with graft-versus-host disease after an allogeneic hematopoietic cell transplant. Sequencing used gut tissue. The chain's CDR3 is CASSDLTGGAETLYF. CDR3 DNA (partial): TGTGCCAGCAGTGATCTGACTGGGGGTGCAGAAACGCTGTAT.